This T cell receptor (beta chain) was sequenced during a study of blood T cell repertoires in COVID-19. Study details: Donors in the United States, Italy and Spain gave samples during acute or convalescent COVID-19. The analysed material was cDNA or gDNA that came from T cells, B-cell-depleted T cells, or PBMCs.

The authors' processing: From reference gene primer amplification, estimates of nucleated cell counts were derived. Some clones are missing from TCRdb's copy, which holds only in-frame ones; the method was immunoSEQ multiplex PCR. The V and J calls and clone size were taken over from that table, and D and trimming were inferred from the DNA. The sample carries 94,000 or so clones, 75% to 85% recorded once. Germline CDR1 MNHEY, CDR2 SVGEGT. The germline V and J ends were trimmed by 6 bases and 2 bases, with 13 bases remaining between them. This CDR3 is 14 amino acids long. The source material was peripheral blood. The TCR sequence derives from a man aged 55-75 years with acute or convalescent COVID-19. The chain combines TRBV6-2 or TRBV6-3 with TRBJ1-2; tentatively, D is TRBD1 (6 bases). This chain's CDR3 is CASSRQVLNYGYTF. The CDR3, as DNA: TGTGCCAGCAGCCGACAGGTTTTAAACTATGGCTACACCTTC.